This T cell receptor (beta chain) was obtained from a study of blood T cell repertoires in COVID-19. The authors' processing: How many nucleated cells were present was estimated from reference gene primer amplification. Profiling relied on immunoSEQ multiplex PCR, and the TCRdb table lists in-frame clones only, not all of them. D and trimming come from the DNA, and the V and J calls and clone size come from that table. The repertoire includes more than 85,000 clones, over 85% of them detected once, and approximately 5.1% sits in the top ten. V was pared by 5 bases and J by 3 bases, with 10 bases between. The CDR3 is 14 residues long. In germline, CDR1 is SEHNR, CDR2 FQNEAQ (reference sequence).

This sequence originates from a man aged 65-85 years with acute or convalescent COVID-19. The chain employs TRBV7-9 and TRBJ1-4; TRBD1 might be the D (5 bases). Sequenced input: peripheral blood. In DNA form, the CDR3 reads TGTGCCAGCAGCCCTGGGGGGGCTAATGAAAAACTGTTTTTT. Translated: CASSPGGANEKLFF. Based on the CDR3 plus reference TRBV7-9 and TRBJ1-4, the full variable domain is DTGVSQNPRHKITKRGQNVTFRCDPISEHNRLYWYRQTLGQGPEFLTYFQNEAQLEKSRLLSDRFSAERPKGSFSTLEIQRTEQGDSAMYLCASSPGGANEKLFFGSGTQLSVL.